Listed below are T cell receptor beta chains from one sample, sequenced in a study of T cells in localized non-small cell lung cancer. Repertoires were generated with immunoSEQ multiplex PCR, while TCRdb's copy carries only in-frame clones and drops some. In the table there are roughly 72,000 clones, around 85% of which are singletons. The sample in question was peripheral blood, obtained before any cancer treatment. The receptors come from a male donor older than 55 with stage III squamous cell lung carcinoma. CDR3s include the opening cysteine and the closing phenylalanine or tryptophan. D genes are given only for firm matches. Some rows have no size entry. The others give once, few or many, or a class for an expanded clone.

D gene,J gene,V gene,clone size,CDR3 length,CDR3 protein,CDR3 DNA
NA,TRBJ2-6,TRBV5-6,NA,18,CASSLGELRRSGANVLTF,TGTGCCAGCAGCTTGGGGGAGCTCAGGCGCTCTGGGGCCAACGTCCTGACTTTC
TRBD1,TRBJ1-4,TRBV6-1,NA,15,CASSEGQGWNEKLFF,TGTGCCAGCAGTGAAGGACAGGGGTGGAATGAAAAACTGTTTTTT
TRBD1,TRBJ2-1,TRBV29-1,NA,13,CSVVQGVLNEQFF,TGCAGCGTTGTCCAGGGGGTGCTTAATGAGCAGTTCTTC
NA,TRBJ2-6,TRBV9,NA,15,CASSVVRSGANVLTF,TGTGCCAGCAGCGTAGTTCGCTCTGGGGCCAACGTCCTGACTTTC
TRBD1,TRBJ2-1,TRBV10-3,once,14,CAIRETGTGHEQFF,TGTGCCATCAGAGAGACAGGGACGGGACATGAGCAGTTCTTC
NA,TRBJ1-2,TRBV5-4,few,15,CASSLGTERDYGYTF,TGTGCCAGCAGCTTGGGGACCGAAAGGGACTATGGCTACACCTTC
NA,TRBJ1-5,TRBV18,NA,15,CASSPRREGNQPQHF,TGTGCCAGCTCACCGAGAAGGGAGGGCAATCAGCCCCAGCATTTT
NA,TRBJ2-1,TRBV9,few,15,CASSVEPARFNEQFF,TGTGCCAGCAGCGTAGAGCCAGCGCGCTTTAATGAGCAGTTCTTC
TRBD1,TRBJ1-6,TRBV6-5,NA,13,CASNRDSNSPLHF,TGTGCCAGCAATCGGGACAGTAATTCACCCCTCCACTTT
NA,TRBJ1-1,TRBV16,NA,13,CASRGRANTEAFF,TGTGCCAGCAGAGGGCGGGCCAACACTGAAGCTTTCTTT
NA,TRBJ2-7,TRBV9,NA,15,CASSVGERTPYEQYF,TGTGCCAGCAGCGTAGGCGAGAGGACACCCTACGAGCAGTACTTC
NA,TRBJ1-1,TRBV5-5,NA,15,CASRIGTRMNTEAFF,TGTGCCAGCAGAATCGGGACACGCATGAACACTGAAGCTTTCTTT
TRBD1,TRBJ1-1,TRBV11-2,NA,16,CASSPRAGQGNTEAFF,TGTGCCAGCAGCCCTCGAGCAGGACAGGGAAACACTGAAGCTTTCTTT
NA,TRBJ2-3,TRBV10-2,few,11,CASSFTDTQYF,TGCGCCAGCAGTTTCACAGATACGCAGTATTTT
TRBD1,TRBJ1-2,TRBV6-5,NA,16,CASSYSEGTGTTGYTF,TGTGCCAGCAGTTACTCTGAAGGGACAGGGACAACCGGCTACACCTTC
TRBD2,TRBJ2-1,TRBV9,NA,20,CASSAGTSGGKWSSYNEQFF,TGTGCCAGCAGCGCAGGGACTAGCGGGGGGAAATGGAGCTCCTACAATGAGCAGTTCTTC
NA,TRBJ1-1,TRBV4-3,once,14,CASSQDNGITEAFF,TGCGCCAGCAGCCAAGATAATGGGATCACTGAAGCTTTCTTT
NA,TRBJ1-1,TRBV2,few,13,CASRQRMNTEAFF,TGTGCCAGCAGACAGAGGATGAACACTGAAGCTTTCTTT